This T cell receptor beta chain was captured by sequencing in a study of T-cell memory formation after mild COVID-19. Study outcomes and limitations: Contracting clones localized mainly to CM and EM when CD4+ and mainly to EMRA when CD8+. Researchers found some responding clones in pre-infection memory, a sign that cross-reactive memory joined.

CDR1 DFQATT and CDR2 SNEGSKA come from the germline V gene (reference sequence). J was trimmed by 5 bases and V by 1 base; bases with no gene match: 4. This CDR3 is 16 amino acids long. 5'RACE primed at constant segments yielded TCR alpha and TCR beta cDNA libraries bearing sample barcodes and UMIs. TCRdb itself ran the 5' RACE reads through MiXCR, one entry per CDR3 protein. Of approximately 210,000 distinct CDR3 sequences listed, under 12% are singletons. In regard to this clonotype: The antigen is unknown.

The TCR sequence derives from a man younger than 30 who had mild COVID-19 (a few samples of this study predate the infection). Cell type and time point are not known. Sequencing used PBMCs or a T cell subset sorted from them (not recorded which). The chain combines TRBV20-1 with TRBJ2-5; 16 bases are a match to TRBD2. CDR3 DNA sequence: TGCAGTGCTAGAGCTCCGGGACTAGCGGGAGGGGAGACCCAGTACTTC. Amino acid sequence: CSARAPGLAGGETQYF.